This entry features one T cell receptor (beta chain) sequence. Its target is not known. The entry originates in a study of T cell responses to AZD1222 COVID-19 vaccine. Using immunoSEQ multiplex PCR, the repertoire was profiled, and TCRdb retains in-frame clones only, with some absent. Of about 70,000 clones in the sample, about four fifths are singletons; the top ten hold approximately 9.8%. Points from the study as a whole: In all cases, repertoires were sampled only after the peak T cell response. Regions left unmutated in variants are reportedly the target of nearly half of spike-specific TCRs. Seropositive AZD1222 recipients at baseline numbered only 5 or 6.

V dropped 0 bases and J dropped 4 bases, with 7 bases sitting between them. The length of the CDR3 is 13 residues. Germline V CDR1 and CDR2: GTSNPN, SVGIG (reference sequence). The input for sequencing was peripheral blood, taken on day 0 of AZD1222 vaccination. This rearrangement joins TRBV30 to TRBJ1-3, with D unresolved. The sequence was collected from an adult in good health. CDR3 nucleotides: TGTGCCTGGAGTGTATCTTCCGGAAACACCATATATTTT. Its protein product is CAWSVSSGNTIYF.